This T cell receptor (beta chain) originates from a study of regulatory T cells in long-lasting Graves disease. Building the TCR beta libraries relied on iRepertoire HTBI primers, and CDR3 regions underwent Arm-PCR. TCRdb recomputed calls from the multiplex PCR reads with MiXCR, one row per CDR3 protein. The profile shows approximately 400,000 distinct CDR3 sequences, around 14% of them singletons. CDR1 is SGHRS, CDR2 YFSETQ, per germline. V was clipped by 5 bases and J by 5 bases, with 15 bases between them. This CDR3 is built from 14 residues. The time point here: newly diagnosed GD, antithyroid drugs for less than 3 months. PBMC RNA served as the TCR library source. This sample also belongs to another study, concerning T cells in Graves' hyperthyroidism and ophthalmopathy.

This receptor was obtained from a woman in her twenties or thirties with Graves disease. Material: peripheral blood mononuclear cells (PBMCs), obtained at new diagnosis, from a patient treated with antithyroid drugs. The V call is TRBV5-1, the J call TRBJ2-3; D gene ambiguous. Here the CDR3 reads CASRIVPGVDTQYF. CDR3 in DNA: TGCGCCAGCAGAATTGTTCCTGGGGTAGATACGCAGTATTTT.